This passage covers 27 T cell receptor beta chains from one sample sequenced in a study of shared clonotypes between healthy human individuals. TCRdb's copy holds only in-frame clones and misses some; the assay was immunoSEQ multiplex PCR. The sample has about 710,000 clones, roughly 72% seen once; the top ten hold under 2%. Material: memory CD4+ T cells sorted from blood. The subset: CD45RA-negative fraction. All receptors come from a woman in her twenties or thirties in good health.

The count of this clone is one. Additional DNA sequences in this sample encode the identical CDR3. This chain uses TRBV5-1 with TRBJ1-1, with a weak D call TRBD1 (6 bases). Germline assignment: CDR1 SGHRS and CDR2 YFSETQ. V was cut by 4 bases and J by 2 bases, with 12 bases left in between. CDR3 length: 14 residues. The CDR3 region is CASSPDSSNTEAFF. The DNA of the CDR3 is TGCGCCAGCAGCCCGGACAGCAGTAACACTGAAGCTTTCTTT.

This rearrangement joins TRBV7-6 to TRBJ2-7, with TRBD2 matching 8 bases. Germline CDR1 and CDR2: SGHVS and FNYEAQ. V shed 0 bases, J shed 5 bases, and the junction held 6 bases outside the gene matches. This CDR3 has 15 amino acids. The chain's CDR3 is CASSLAGLAGHEQYF. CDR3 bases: TGTGCCAGCAGCTTAGCGGGGCTAGCGGGCCACGAGCAGTACTTC. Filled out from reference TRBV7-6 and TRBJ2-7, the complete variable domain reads GAGVSQSPRYKVTKRGQDVALRCDPISGHVSLYWYRQALGQGPEFLTYFNYEAQQDKSGLPNDRFSAERPEGSISTLTIQRTEQRDSAMYRCASSLAGLAGHEQYFGPGTRLTVT.

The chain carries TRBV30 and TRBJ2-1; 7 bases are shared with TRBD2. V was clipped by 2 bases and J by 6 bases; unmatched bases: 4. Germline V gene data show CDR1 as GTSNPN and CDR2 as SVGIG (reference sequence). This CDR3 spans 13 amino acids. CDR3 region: CAWSHSGGNEQFF. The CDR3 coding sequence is TGTGCCTGGAGTCACTCGGGGGGCAATGAGCAGTTCTTC.

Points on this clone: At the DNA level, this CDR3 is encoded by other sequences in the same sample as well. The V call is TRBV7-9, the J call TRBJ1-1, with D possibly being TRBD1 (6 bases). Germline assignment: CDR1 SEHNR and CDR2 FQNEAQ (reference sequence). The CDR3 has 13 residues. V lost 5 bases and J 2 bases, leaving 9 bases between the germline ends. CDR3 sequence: CASSKQGNTEAFF. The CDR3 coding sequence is TGTGCCAGCAGCAAACAGGGAAACACTGAAGCTTTCTTT.

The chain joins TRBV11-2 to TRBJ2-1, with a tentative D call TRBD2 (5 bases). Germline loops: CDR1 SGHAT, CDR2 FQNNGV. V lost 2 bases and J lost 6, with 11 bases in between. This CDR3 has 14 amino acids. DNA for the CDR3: TGTGCCAGCAGCTTAACACTTAGCGCCAATGAGCAGTTCTTC. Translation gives CASSLTLSANEQFF.

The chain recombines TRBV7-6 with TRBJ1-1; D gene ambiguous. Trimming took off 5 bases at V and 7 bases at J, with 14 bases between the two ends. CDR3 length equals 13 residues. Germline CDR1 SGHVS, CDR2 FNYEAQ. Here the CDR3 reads CASSPYQHIEAFF. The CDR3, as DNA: TGTGCCAGCAGCCCTTATCAACACATTGAAGCTTTCTTT.

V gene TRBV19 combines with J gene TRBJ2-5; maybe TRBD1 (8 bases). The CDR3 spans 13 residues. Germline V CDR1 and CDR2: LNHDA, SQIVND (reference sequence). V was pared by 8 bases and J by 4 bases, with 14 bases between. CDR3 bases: TGTGCCAGTGCTAACAGGGGGGGAGAGACCCAGTACTTC. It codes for CASANRGGETQYF. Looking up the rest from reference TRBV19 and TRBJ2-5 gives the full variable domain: DGGITQSPKYLFRKEGQNVTLSCEQNLNHDAMYWYRQDPGQGLRLIYYSQIVNDFQKGDIAEGYSVSREKKESFPLTVTSAQKNPTAFYLCASANRGGETQYFGPGTRLLVL.

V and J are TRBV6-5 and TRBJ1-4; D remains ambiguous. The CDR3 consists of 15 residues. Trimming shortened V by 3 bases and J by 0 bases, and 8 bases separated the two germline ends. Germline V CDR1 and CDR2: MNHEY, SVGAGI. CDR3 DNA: TGTGCCAGCAGTTATTCTTGGGCAACTAATGAAAAACTGTTTTTT. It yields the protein CASSYSWATNEKLFF.

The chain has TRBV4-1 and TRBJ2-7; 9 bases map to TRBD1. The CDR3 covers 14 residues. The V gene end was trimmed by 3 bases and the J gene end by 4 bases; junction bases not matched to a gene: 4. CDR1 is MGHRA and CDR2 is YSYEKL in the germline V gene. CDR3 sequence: CASSHDGQGYEQYF. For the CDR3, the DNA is TGCGCCAGCAGCCACGACGGACAGGGGTACGAGCAGTACTTC.

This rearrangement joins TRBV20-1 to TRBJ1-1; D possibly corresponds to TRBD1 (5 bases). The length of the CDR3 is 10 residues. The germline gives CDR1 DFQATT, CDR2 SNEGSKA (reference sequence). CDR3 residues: CRGVRVEAFF. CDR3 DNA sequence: TGCAGGGGGGTGAGGGTGGAAGCTTTCTTT.

The CDR3 reads CASSKGPGKGYEQYF. CDR3 nucleotide sequence: TGTGCCAGCAGCAAAGGACCAGGTAAGGGTTACGAGCAGTACTTC. This chain uses TRBV21-1 with TRBJ2-7. TRBV21-1 represents a pseudogene. This CDR3 has 15 residues.

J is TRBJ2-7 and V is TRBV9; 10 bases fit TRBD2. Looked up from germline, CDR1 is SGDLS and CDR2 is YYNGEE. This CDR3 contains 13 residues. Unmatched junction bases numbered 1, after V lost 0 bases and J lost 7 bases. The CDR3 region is CASSVELAGEQYF. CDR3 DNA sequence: TGTGCCAGCAGCGTAGAACTAGCGGGAGAGCAGTACTTC.

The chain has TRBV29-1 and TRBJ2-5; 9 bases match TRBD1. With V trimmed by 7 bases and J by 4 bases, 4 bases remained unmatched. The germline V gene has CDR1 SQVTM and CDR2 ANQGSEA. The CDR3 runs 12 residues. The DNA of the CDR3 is TGCAGCGCCACGACAGGGGGAGAGACCCAGTACTTC. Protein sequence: CSATTGGETQYF.

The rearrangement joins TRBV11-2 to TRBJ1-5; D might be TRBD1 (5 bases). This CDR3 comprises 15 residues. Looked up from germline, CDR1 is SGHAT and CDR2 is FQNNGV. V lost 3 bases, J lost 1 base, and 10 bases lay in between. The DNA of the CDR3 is TGTGCCAGCAGCTTGGTAGGGGCAAGCAATCAGCCCCAGCATTTT. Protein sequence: CASSLVGASNQPQHF.

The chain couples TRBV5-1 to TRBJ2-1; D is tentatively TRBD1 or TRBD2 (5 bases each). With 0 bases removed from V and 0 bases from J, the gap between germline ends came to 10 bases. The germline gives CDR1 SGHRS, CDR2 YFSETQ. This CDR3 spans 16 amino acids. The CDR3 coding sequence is TGCGCCAGCAGCTTGGCCCTGAGGGGCTCCTACAATGAGCAGTTCTTC. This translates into CASSLALRGSYNEQFF.

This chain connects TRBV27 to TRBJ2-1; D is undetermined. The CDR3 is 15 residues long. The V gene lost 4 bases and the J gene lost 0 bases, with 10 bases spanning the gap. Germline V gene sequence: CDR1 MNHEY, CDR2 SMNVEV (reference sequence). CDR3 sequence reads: CASSWQASSYNEQFF. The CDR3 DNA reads TGTGCCAGCAGTTGGCAGGCAAGCTCCTACAATGAGCAGTTCTTC.

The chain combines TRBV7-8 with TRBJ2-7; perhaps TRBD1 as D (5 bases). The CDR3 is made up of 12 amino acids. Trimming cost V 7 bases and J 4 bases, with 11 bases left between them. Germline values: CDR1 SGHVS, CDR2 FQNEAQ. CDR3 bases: TGTGCCAGCACCCCCGACAGATACGAGCAGTACTTC. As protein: CASTPDRYEQYF. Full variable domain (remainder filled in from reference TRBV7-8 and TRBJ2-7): GAGVSQSPRYKVAKRGQDVALRCDPISGHVSLFWYQQALGQGPEFLTYFQNEAQLDKSGLPSDRFFAERPEGSVSTLKIQRTQQEDSAVYLCASTPDRYEQYFGPGTRLTVT.

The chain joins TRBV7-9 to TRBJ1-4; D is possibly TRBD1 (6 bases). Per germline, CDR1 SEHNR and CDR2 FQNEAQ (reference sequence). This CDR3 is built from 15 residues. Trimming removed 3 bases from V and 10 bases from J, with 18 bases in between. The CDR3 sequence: CASSFGGGLGRKLFF. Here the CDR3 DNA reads TGTGCCAGCAGCTTTGGTGGGGGGCTTGGCAGAAAACTGTTTTTT.

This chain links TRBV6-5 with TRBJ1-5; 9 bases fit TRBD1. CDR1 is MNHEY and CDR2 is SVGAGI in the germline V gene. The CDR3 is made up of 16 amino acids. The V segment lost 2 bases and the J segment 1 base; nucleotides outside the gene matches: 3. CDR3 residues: CASSYAGQGSNQPQHF. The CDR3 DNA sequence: TGTGCCAGCAGTTACGCGGGACAGGGAAGCAATCAGCCCCAGCATTTT.

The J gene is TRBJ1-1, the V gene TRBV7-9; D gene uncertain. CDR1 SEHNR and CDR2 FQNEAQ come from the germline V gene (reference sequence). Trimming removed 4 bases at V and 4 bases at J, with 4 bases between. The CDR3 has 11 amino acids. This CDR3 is CASSSVTEAFF. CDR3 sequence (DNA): TGTGCCAGCAGCTCCGTCACTGAAGCTTTCTTT.

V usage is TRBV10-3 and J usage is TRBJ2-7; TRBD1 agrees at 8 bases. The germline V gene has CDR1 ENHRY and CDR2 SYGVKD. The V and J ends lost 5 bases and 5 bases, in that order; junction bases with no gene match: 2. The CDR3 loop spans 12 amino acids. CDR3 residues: CAISQGADEQYF. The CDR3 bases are TGTGCCATCAGTCAGGGGGCCGACGAGCAGTACTTC.

CDR3 region: CASSARRNTEAFF. As DNA, the CDR3 is TGTGCCAGCAGCGCAAGAAGGAACACTGAAGCTTTCTTT. The J gene is TRBJ1-1, the V gene TRBV11-2, with no clear D. Germline V gene lookup returns CDR1 SGHAT and CDR2 FQNNGV. The CDR3 totals 13 residues. With 5 bases removed from V and 1 base from J, the gap between germline ends came to 8 bases.

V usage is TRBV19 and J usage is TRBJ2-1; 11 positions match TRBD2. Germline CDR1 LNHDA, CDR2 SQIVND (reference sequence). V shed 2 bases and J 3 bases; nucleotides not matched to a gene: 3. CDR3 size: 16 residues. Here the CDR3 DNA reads TGTGCCAGTAGTATATTGACTAGCGGGAACTACAATGAGCAGTTCTTC. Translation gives CASSILTSGNYNEQFF.

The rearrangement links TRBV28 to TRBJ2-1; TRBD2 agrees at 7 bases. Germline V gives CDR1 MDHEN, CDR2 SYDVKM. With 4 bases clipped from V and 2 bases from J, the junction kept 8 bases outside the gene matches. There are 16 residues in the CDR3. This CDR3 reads CASSSRSSGTYNEQFF. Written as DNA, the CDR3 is TGTGCCAGCAGTTCTCGCTCTAGCGGAACCTACAATGAGCAGTTCTTC.

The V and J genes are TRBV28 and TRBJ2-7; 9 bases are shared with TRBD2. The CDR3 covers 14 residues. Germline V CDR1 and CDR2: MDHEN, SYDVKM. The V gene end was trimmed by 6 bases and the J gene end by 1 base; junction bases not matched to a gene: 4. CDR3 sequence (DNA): TGTGCCAGCAGCCCTAGCGGGACGTCCTACGAGCAGTACTTC. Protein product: CASSPSGTSYEQYF.

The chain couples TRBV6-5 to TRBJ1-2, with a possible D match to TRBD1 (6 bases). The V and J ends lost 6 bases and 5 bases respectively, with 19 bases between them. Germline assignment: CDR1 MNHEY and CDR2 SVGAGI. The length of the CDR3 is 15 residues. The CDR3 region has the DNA TGTGCCAGCAGCCTCCTAGGGGGGAGGGGGTATGGCTACACCTTC. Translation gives CASSLLGGRGYGYTF.

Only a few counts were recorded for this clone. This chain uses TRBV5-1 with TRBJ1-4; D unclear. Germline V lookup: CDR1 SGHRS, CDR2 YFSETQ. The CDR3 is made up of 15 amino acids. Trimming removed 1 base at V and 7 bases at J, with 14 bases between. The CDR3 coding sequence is TGCGCCAGCAGCTTGCAGGCAGATGGAGCTGAAAAACTGTTTTTT. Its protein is CASSLQADGAEKLFF.